The following is a TCR beta chain sequence with its context. No antigen is known for it. The source of the sample is a study of shared clonotypes between healthy human individuals. Original processing methods: ImmunoSEQ only sent back junction sequences with no quality scores, so filtering was done differently. The table came from immunoSEQ multiplex PCR; TCRdb's copy has only in-frame clones and leaves some out. V and J calls and clone size are as listed in that table; D and trimming were resolved from the DNA. The sample shows some 530,000 clones, 70% to 80% of them seen only once. Study findings and constraints: The expectation was that sequencing depth would affect clonotype sharing among donors. Only blood samples were collected, and tissue repertoires likely differ.

The receptor was derived from a woman aged 40-49 years in good health. Some clones in this sample may be carry-over from other donors' samples. Sequenced material: PBMCs.

The CDR3 DNA sequence: TGCGCCAGCAGCCATCGGGATCTTGGTCCAGATACGCAGTATTTT. This translates into CASSHRDLGPDTQYF. This sequence joins TRBV4-1 and TRBJ2-3, with D possibly being TRBD2 (5 bases). CDR1 is MGHRA, CDR2 YSYEKL, per germline. The CDR3 consists of 15 residues. Trimming shortened V by 3 bases and J by 4 bases, and 14 bases separated the two germline ends.